A single sample gave rise to the 6 T cell receptor beta chains below, sequenced in a study of blood T cells in healthy people across ages (dated by TCRdb to 2013 to 2016). Library prep was done by 5' RACE. Sequencing was performed on an Illumina HiSeq 2500. The second PCR ran for about 6 to 12 cycles and used a J-beta primer mix along with a sample-barcoded 5' primer. The public reads were reprocessed in TCRdb via fastp at Q25 and MiXCR, keeping in-frame beta chains. Each CDR3 protein gets just one entry, which takes the most common genes and DNA from the rows behind it. The sample table lists around 650,000 distinct CDR3 sequences, about a third of them with a count of one. Less than 20% of the sample is in the top ten clones. The sample taken for sequencing was blood. These receptors came from a woman of 80 years or more in good health. Donor details come from another sample of the same person, matched by shared clones.

This clonotype has a count of ten or more. The chain employs TRBV5-1 and TRBJ2-1; perhaps TRBD2 as D (6 bases). V was cut by 0 bases and J by 5 bases, with 15 bases left in between. The CDR3 extends over 16 amino acids. Germline V gene data show CDR1 as SGHRS and CDR2 as YFSETQ. CDR3 sequence: CASSLAGGRANNEQFF. As DNA, the CDR3 is TGCGCCAGCAGCTTGGCCGGGGGACGGGCCAACAATGAGCAGTTCTTC.

Turning to this clonotype: A far larger clone differs by one base, so this is likely a read error. The chain links TRBV29-1 to TRBJ1-5, with D perhaps matching TRBD1 (5 bases). V dropped 4 bases and J dropped 1 base, with 5 bases sitting between them. CDR3 length equals 12 residues. Germline-derived CDR1 and CDR2 are SQVTM and ANQGSEA. CDR3 residues: CSVGDSNQPQHF. CDR3 nucleotides: TGCAGCGTTGGGGACAGCAATCAGCCCCAGCATTTT. The full variable domain, completed using reference TRBV29-1 and TRBJ1-5, is SAVISQKPSRDICQRGTSLTIQCQVDSQVTMMFWYRQQPGQSLTLIATANQGSEATYESGFVIDKFPISRPNLTFSTLTVSNMSPEDSSIYLCSVGDSNQPQHFGDGTRLSIL.

The chain couples TRBV20-1 to TRBJ2-1; either TRBD1 or TRBD2 may fit D (6 bases each). This CDR3 has 12 residues. Germline V CDR1 and CDR2: DFQATT, SNEGSKA (reference sequence). V lost 5 bases and J 8 bases, leaving 13 bases between the germline ends. CDR3 region: CSAHPGGYEQFF. In DNA form, the CDR3 reads TGCAGTGCTCATCCCGGGGGCTATGAGCAGTTCTTC.

As concerns this clonotype: A much larger clone differs by one base, so this may be a read error. The CDR3 end shows no conserved phenylalanine or tryptophan, and so a read error is likely. This chain connects TRBV15 to TRBJ1-6, with 7 bases matching TRBD1. CDR1 LNHNV and CDR2 YYDKDF come from the germline V gene (reference sequence). The V segment lost 3 bases and the J segment 5 bases; nucleotides outside the gene matches: 4. This CDR3 comprises 15 residues. The CDR3, as DNA: TGTGCCACCAGCAGTCGGGACAGTCATAATTCACCCCTCCACTTG. Its protein is CATSSRDSHNSPLHL.

A few counts support this clonotype. The chain recombines TRBV12-3 or TRBV12-4 with TRBJ1-5; TRBD1 matches at 7 bases. The CDR3 runs to 15 residues. The V segment lost 2 bases and the J segment 4 bases; nucleotides outside the gene matches: 5. The CDR3 bases are TGTGCCAGCAGTTTATTTTCGACAGGGAATCAGCCCCAGCATTTT. Its translation is CASSLFSTGNQPQHF.

This clonotype was seen a handful of times. This chain uses TRBV18 with TRBJ2-3; D unclear. V was trimmed by 1 base and J by 2 bases, leaving 7 bases between them. Germline V gives CDR1 KGHSH, CDR2 LQKENI. This CDR3 is built from 14 residues. CDR3 protein: CASSPQVITDTQYF. CDR3 sequence (DNA): TGTGCCAGCTCACCACAGGTTATCACAGATACGCAGTATTTT.